This is a list of T cell receptor beta chains from one sample in a study of T-cell memory formation after mild COVID-19. Each CDR3 protein is one row after TCRdb ran MiXCR on the 5' RACE reads. Counted here are around 320,000 distinct CDR3 sequences, over 25% occurring once; the ten biggest clones make up roughly 12%. Sequencing input: PBMCs or a T cell subset sorted from them (not recorded which). The source of these receptors is an adult woman who had mild COVID-19 (a few samples of this study predate the infection). Cell type and time point are not known. Both conserved end residues are part of each CDR3. Each record gives: CDR3 protein, CDR3 DNA, J gene, CDR3 length, V gene, clone size, D gene. The D gene is left open where the match is weak. Where a row states a size, it is once, few, many or the class of an expanded clone; other rows omit it.

cdr3_aa: CASRPPRGRGDNEQFF; cdr3_nt: TGTGCCAGCAGACCACCGCGAGGCAGGGGTGACAATGAGCAGTTCTTC; j_call: TRBJ2-1; cdr3_length: 16; v_call: TRBV7-2; clone_size: few; d_call: .
cdr3_aa: CASSQDQSYTGELFF; cdr3_nt: TGTGCCAGCAGCCAAGATCAGTCCTACACCGGGGAGCTGTTTTTT; j_call: TRBJ2-2; cdr3_length: 15; v_call: TRBV4-2; clone_size: .; d_call: .
cdr3_aa: CASRLNRRYGYTF; cdr3_nt: TGTGCCAGCAGATTGAACAGGCGCTATGGCTACACCTTC; j_call: TRBJ1-2; cdr3_length: 13; v_call: TRBV28; clone_size: few; d_call: .
cdr3_aa: CATSRDGRAVGELFF; cdr3_nt: TGTGCCACCAGCAGAGACGGGAGGGCCGTCGGGGAGCTGTTTTTT; j_call: TRBJ2-2; cdr3_length: 15; v_call: TRBV15; clone_size: few; d_call: TRBD2
cdr3_aa: CASSPSFGGGQETQYF; cdr3_nt: TGTGCCAGCAGTCCCTCGTTTGGCGGGGGCCAAGAGACCCAGTACTTC; j_call: TRBJ2-5; cdr3_length: 16; v_call: TRBV12-3/TRBV12-4; clone_size: few; d_call: TRBD2
cdr3_aa: CATSRAGTGGWKYF; cdr3_nt: TGTGCCACCAGCAGAGCTGGGACAGGTGGATGGAAGTACTTC; j_call: TRBJ2-4; cdr3_length: 14; v_call: TRBV15; clone_size: .; d_call: TRBD1
cdr3_aa: CASRLGGASLTDTQYF; cdr3_nt: TGTGCCAGCAGGCTCGGGGGGGCAAGCTTGACAGATACGCAGTATTTT; j_call: TRBJ2-3; cdr3_length: 16; v_call: TRBV2; clone_size: .; d_call: TRBD2
cdr3_aa: CASSFVSASRGALSYEQYF; cdr3_nt: TGTGCCAGCAGCTTTGTTTCGGCATCAAGGGGAGCCCTTAGTTACGAGCAGTACTTC; j_call: TRBJ2-7; cdr3_length: 19; v_call: TRBV7-2; clone_size: few; d_call: .
cdr3_aa: CAISESGDRGGRETQYF; cdr3_nt: TGTGCCATCAGTGAGTCGGGCGACCGGGGGGGCCGAGAGACCCAGTACTTC; j_call: TRBJ2-5; cdr3_length: 17; v_call: TRBV10-3; clone_size: .; d_call: TRBD2
cdr3_aa: CASTKSTGGFSNQPQHF; cdr3_nt: TGTGCCAGCACCAAATCGACAGGGGGCTTTAGCAATCAGCCCCAGCATTTT; j_call: TRBJ1-5; cdr3_length: 17; v_call: TRBV6-2/TRBV6-3; clone_size: .; d_call: TRBD1
cdr3_aa: CATSDGYRSNYYTF; cdr3_nt: TGTGCCACCAGTGATGGATACAGGTCGAACTACTACACCTTC; j_call: TRBJ1-2; cdr3_length: 14; v_call: TRBV24-1; clone_size: few; d_call: .
cdr3_aa: CASSLGYGQGSGNTIYF; cdr3_nt: TGTGCCAGTAGCCTTGGTTATGGACAGGGATCCGGAAACACCATATATTTT; j_call: TRBJ1-3; cdr3_length: 17; v_call: TRBV19; clone_size: .; d_call: TRBD1
cdr3_aa: CASSPGRREADTQYF; cdr3_nt: TGTGCCAGCAGCCCTGGCCGGAGAGAGGCAGATACGCAGTATTTT; j_call: TRBJ2-3; cdr3_length: 15; v_call: TRBV6-5; clone_size: few; d_call: .
cdr3_aa: CASSELGTDTQYF; cdr3_nt: TGTGCCAGCAGTGAGTTGGGCACAGATACGCAGTATTTT; j_call: TRBJ2-3; cdr3_length: 13; v_call: TRBV2; clone_size: few; d_call: .
cdr3_aa: CASSQGSAPEAFF; cdr3_nt: TGTGCCAGCAGCCAAGGGTCAGCCCCTGAAGCTTTCTTT; j_call: TRBJ1-1; cdr3_length: 13; v_call: TRBV3-1; clone_size: few; d_call: .
cdr3_aa: CASSRGTGGLYEQYF; cdr3_nt: TGTGCCAGCAGCCGGGGGACAGGGGGCCTTTACGAGCAGTACTTC; j_call: TRBJ2-7; cdr3_length: 15; v_call: TRBV7-9; clone_size: .; d_call: TRBD1
cdr3_aa: CASTLSAVEDTQYF; cdr3_nt: TGTGCCAGCACCCTCAGCGCCGTAGAAGATACGCAGTATTTT; j_call: TRBJ2-3; cdr3_length: 14; v_call: TRBV27; clone_size: few; d_call: .
cdr3_aa: CASISPGLYNEQFF; cdr3_nt: TGTGCCAGTATAAGTCCGGGACTATACAATGAGCAGTTCTTC; j_call: TRBJ2-1; cdr3_length: 14; v_call: TRBV19; clone_size: .; d_call: TRBD2
cdr3_aa: CSVEEDRPGEQYF; cdr3_nt: TGCAGCGTTGAAGAGGACAGGCCCGGCGAGCAGTACTTC; j_call: TRBJ2-7; cdr3_length: 13; v_call: TRBV29-1; clone_size: .; d_call: TRBD1
cdr3_aa: CASSLIGSGANVLTF; cdr3_nt: TGTGCCAGCAGCTTAATTGGTTCTGGGGCCAACGTCCTGACTTTC; j_call: TRBJ2-6; cdr3_length: 15; v_call: TRBV7-3; clone_size: .; d_call: .
cdr3_aa: CSARDRGNSPLHF; cdr3_nt: TGCAGTGCTAGGGACAGGGGTAATTCACCCCTCCACTTT; j_call: TRBJ1-6; cdr3_length: 13; v_call: TRBV20-1; clone_size: .; d_call: TRBD1
cdr3_aa: CASSANQGSEQYF; cdr3_nt: TGTGCCAGCAGCGCTAACCAGGGTAGCGAGCAGTACTTC; j_call: TRBJ2-7; cdr3_length: 13; v_call: TRBV5-6; clone_size: .; d_call: .
cdr3_aa: CASSQRTPPLSSTDTQYF; cdr3_nt: TGCGCCAGCAGCCAACGGACGCCGCCTCTTTCTAGCACAGATACGCAGTATTTT; j_call: TRBJ2-3; cdr3_length: 18; v_call: TRBV4-1; clone_size: .; d_call: .
cdr3_aa: CASSQWGTDTQYF; cdr3_nt: TGTGCCAGCAGCCAGTGGGGCACAGATACGCAGTATTTT; j_call: TRBJ2-3; cdr3_length: 13; v_call: TRBV5-4; clone_size: few; d_call: .
cdr3_aa: CASSSPRRGGTEAFF; cdr3_nt: TGTGCCAGCAGTTCCCCAAGGCGCGGGGGGACTGAAGCTTTCTTT; j_call: TRBJ1-1; cdr3_length: 15; v_call: TRBV27; clone_size: .; d_call: .
cdr3_aa: CASSLGSTRIYEQYF; cdr3_nt: TGTGCCAGCAGCTTAGGGTCGACAAGGATCTACGAGCAGTACTTC; j_call: TRBJ2-7; cdr3_length: 15; v_call: TRBV7-3; clone_size: few; d_call: .
cdr3_aa: CASSRERGHSYNEQFF; cdr3_nt: TGTGCCAGCTCCCGGGAGAGGGGCCACTCCTACAATGAGCAGTTCTTC; j_call: TRBJ2-1; cdr3_length: 16; v_call: TRBV7-2; clone_size: few; d_call: .